This T cell receptor beta chain was recorded in a study of T cells in Graves' hyperthyroidism and ophthalmopathy (dated by TCRdb to the late 2010s). Turning to the overall study: Peripheral blood was sampled at the time of initial diagnosis, prior to any treatment. According to the paper, TCR Vbeta CDR3 sequencing was carried out on 120 to 150 peripheral blood samples, which came from approximately 41 ophthalmopathy, roughly 75 hyperthyroidism and approximately 17 progressor patients. A discovery cohort of fewer than 110 patients, about 43 with Graves' ophthalmopathy and fewer than 65 with stable Graves' hyperthyroidism, was used to find distinguishing TCR V-J signatures. Thyroid tissue and blood T-cell repertoires from roughly six Graves' hyperthyroidism patients were also compared in the study. Whether ophthalmopathy could be predicted prospectively was tested in an independent validation cohort made up of 18 to 20 hyperthyroidism patients plus 17 patients who later progressed to ophthalmopathy. The roughly 94 discovery patients were randomly split 7:3 into training and test sets. Once sampling was done, hyperthyroidism patients were given methimazole at a starting dose of 30 mg daily, whereas ophthalmopathy patients were given high-dose intravenous methylprednisolone. Study-wide conclusions, independent of this receptor: In validation, the model predicted progression to ophthalmopathy with approximately 71% sensitivity and 72% to 75% specificity, a median of 6.5 months before onset. No statistical method was used to fix the sample size in advance, and group allocation was not hidden from the investigators. Most expanded thyroid clonotypes (frequency above 0.001) were also detected in blood, suggesting blood repertoires may reflect thyroid immune responses. Ophthalmopathy was separated from stable hyperthyroidism by a 13 V-J signature model, with 85% to 90% sensitivity and approximately 81% specificity obtained in cross-validation and 80%/75% obtained in testing.

Stable Graves' hyperthyroidism was defined as no progression to ophthalmopathy during 18 months of follow-up. Hyperthyroidism patients were newly diagnosed, with disease duration under 2 months, and aged 18 to 65 years. Exclusion was applied to patients with uncontrolled infections, other autoimmune diseases, pregnancy or lactation. Diagnoses were based on clinical symptoms, serum thyroxine and TRAb, thyroid ultrasound and orbital computed tomography. PBMCs were isolated from about 9.1 ml of fresh peripheral blood by Ficoll-Paque density gradient centrifugation. Trizol reagent was used to extract total RNA, and RNA quality was then checked on an Agilent 2100 Bioanalyzer. The TCR beta CDR3 regions were amplified from RNA transcripts. The TCR CDR3 was subjected to a first round of RT-PCR using the HTBI primer set and the Qiagen OneStep RT-PCR kit. Libraries were constructed in a second round of multiplex PCR, after which size selection and purification were performed. Paired-end sequencing of the libraries was performed with 100 bp reads on an Illumina HiSeq2000. Regarding the original processing steps: Raw data were processed with SOAPnuke, discarding reads with adapters, uncalled bases, mean Phred below 15, or no exact constant-primer or identifier match. High-quality paired reads were merged with COPE v1.2.5, and unique nucleotide sequences were defined as clonotypes. MiTCR v1.1 was used to align clonotypes to the IMGT TRBV, TRBD and TRBJ reference segments. Only V-J combinations with frequency above 0.0001, covering 99% to 99.2% of repertoires, were analysed. The TCS score was defined as the ratio of F50 (clonal expansion) to E x V (chaos), calculated using BLOSUM62-based TCRdist between CDR3 peptides within each V-J. Welch's t-statistics and random forest reduced fewer than 600 V-J features to under 15, which were used in a naive Bayes classifier (R e1071). TCRdb reprocessing: public reads trimmed at Q25 with fastp, clones called with MiXCR, in-frame beta chains kept. Rows matching on CDR3 protein sequence are summarized as one entry with the most common DNA and genes. These V and J calls originate from TCRdb's pipeline instead of the authors' own analysis. Here the sample has about 720,000 distinct CDR3 sequences; around 17% occur a single time. The ten largest clones take up under 10% of the sample.

In this sample, this clonotype turned up many times. The specificity of this receptor is unknown. The sample holds no much larger clone one base away, and base qualities are not on file. Sample: blood. This sequence was found in a man aged 18 to 30 with Graves' hyperthyroidism.

Here is the DNA: TGTGCCAGCAGTACTTTGGGTTTTGCCTCCTACAATGAGCAGTTCTTC. Its translation is CASSTLGFASYNEQFF. The V and J segments used are TRBV12-3 or TRBV12-4 and TRBJ2-1; no D segment can be confidently identified. V lost 5 bases and J lost 0 bases; the stretch between them is 14 bases long. Its CDR3 holds 16 amino acids, cysteine through phenylalanine. CDR3 DNA only is kept here, 48 bases in frame from base 1.